Included here is one T cell receptor (beta chain) sequence, with context. Its antigen is unknown. The source of the sample is a study of cytomegalovirus exposure and HLA in healthy donors. Study overall: Clustering assigned about four fifths of the approximately 400 genotyped donors to the Caucasian-associated ancestry cluster. Notes on the study in general: In a later analysis, compared with equally common non-associated chains, HLA-associated beta chains were more expanded.

Despite likely unrecorded immune exposures, the donors were nominally healthy at the time of sampling. Germline assignment: CDR1 SNHLY and CDR2 FYNNEI. This CDR3 spans 13 amino acids. The V end lost 4 bases, the J end lost 4 bases, and 7 bases lay between the germline ends. 13 Jbeta primers and 60 Vbeta primers were used for the PCR. The method was immunoSEQ multiplex PCR; TCRdb's version includes in-frame clones alone and lacks a portion of them. The sample contains some 130,000 clones, roughly 77% of which appear only once. This chain connects TRBV2 to TRBJ2-2; no firm D call. The TCR was taken from a man younger than 40 in good health. The sample was PBMCs. Here the CDR3 DNA reads TGTGCCAGCAGTGTTGCGCTCACCGGGGAGCTGTTTTTT. Its translation: CASSVALTGELFF.